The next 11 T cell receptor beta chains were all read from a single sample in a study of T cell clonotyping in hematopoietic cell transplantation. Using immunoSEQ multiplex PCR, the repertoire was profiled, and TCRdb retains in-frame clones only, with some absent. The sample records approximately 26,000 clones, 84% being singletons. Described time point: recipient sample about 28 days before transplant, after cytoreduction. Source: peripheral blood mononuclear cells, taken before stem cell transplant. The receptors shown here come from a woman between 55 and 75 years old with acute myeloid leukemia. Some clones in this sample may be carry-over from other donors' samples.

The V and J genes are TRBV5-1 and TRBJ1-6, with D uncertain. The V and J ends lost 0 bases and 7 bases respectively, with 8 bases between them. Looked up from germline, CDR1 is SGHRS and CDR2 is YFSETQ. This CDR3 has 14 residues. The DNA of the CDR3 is TGCGCCAGCAGCTTGGATGGGCTGAATTCACCCCTCCACTTT. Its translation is CASSLDGLNSPLHF.

The CDR3 here is CASSWTSGRSGELFF. The DNA of the CDR3 is TGTGCCAGCAGCTGGACTAGCGGGAGGTCCGGGGAGCTGTTTTTT. The chain employs TRBV7-9 and TRBJ2-2; TRBD2 agrees at 14 bases. CDR1 SEHNR and CDR2 FQNEAQ come from the germline V gene (reference sequence). V trimming: 4 bases; J trimming: 6 bases; junction bases outside the gene matches: 1. CDR3 size: 15 residues.

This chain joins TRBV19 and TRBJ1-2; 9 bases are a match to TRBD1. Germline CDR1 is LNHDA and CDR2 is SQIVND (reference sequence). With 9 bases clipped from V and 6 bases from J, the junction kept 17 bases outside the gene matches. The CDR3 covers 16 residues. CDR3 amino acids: CASNPNFGQGRHGYTF. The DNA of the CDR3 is TGTGCCAGCAACCCCAATTTTGGACAGGGGAGACATGGCTACACCTTC.

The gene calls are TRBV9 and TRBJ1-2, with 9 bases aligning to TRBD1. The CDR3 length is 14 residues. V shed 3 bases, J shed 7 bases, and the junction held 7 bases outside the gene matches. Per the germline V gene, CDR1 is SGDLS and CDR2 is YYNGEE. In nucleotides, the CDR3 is TGTGCCAGCAGCGCAACAGGGGGCGCAAGTGGCTACACCTTC. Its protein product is CASSATGGASGYTF.

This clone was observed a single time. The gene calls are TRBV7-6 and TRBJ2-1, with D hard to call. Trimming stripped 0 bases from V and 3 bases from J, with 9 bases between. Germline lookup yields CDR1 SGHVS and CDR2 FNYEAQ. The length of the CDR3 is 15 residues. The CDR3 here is CASSLALYSYNEQFF. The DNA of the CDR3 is TGTGCCAGCAGCTTAGCGCTGTACAGCTACAATGAGCAGTTCTTC.

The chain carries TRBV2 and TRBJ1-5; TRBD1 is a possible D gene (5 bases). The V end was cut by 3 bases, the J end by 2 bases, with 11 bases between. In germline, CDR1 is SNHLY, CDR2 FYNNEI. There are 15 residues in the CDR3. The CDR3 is CASSDMGDGNQPQHF. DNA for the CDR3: TGTGCCAGCAGTGATATGGGGGATGGCAATCAGCCCCAGCATTTT.

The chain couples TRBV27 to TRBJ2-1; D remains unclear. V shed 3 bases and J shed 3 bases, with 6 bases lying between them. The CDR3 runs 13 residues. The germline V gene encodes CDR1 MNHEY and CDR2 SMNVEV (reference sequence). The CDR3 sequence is CASSFSLYNEQFF. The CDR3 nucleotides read TGTGCCAGCAGTTTCTCCCTCTACAATGAGCAGTTCTTC.

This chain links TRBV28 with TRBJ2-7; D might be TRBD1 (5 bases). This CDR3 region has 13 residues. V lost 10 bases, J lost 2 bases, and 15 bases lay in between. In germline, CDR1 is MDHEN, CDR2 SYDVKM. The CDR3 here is CATSFGAAYEQYF. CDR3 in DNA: TGTGCCACCTCCTTTGGGGCCGCCTACGAGCAGTACTTC.

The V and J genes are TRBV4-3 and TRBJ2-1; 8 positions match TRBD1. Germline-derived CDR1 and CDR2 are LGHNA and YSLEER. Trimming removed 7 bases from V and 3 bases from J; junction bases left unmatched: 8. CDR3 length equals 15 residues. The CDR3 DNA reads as TGCGCCAGCACCACCATTGGACAGGGCTACAATGAGCAGTTCTTC. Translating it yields CASTTIGQGYNEQFF.

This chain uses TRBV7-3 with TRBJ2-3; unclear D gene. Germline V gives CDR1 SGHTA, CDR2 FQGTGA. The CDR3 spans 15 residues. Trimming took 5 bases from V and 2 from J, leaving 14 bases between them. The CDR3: CASSPFASSTDTQYF. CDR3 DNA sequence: TGTGCCAGCAGCCCCTTTGCGAGCTCCACAGATACGCAGTATTTT.

The CDR3 DNA reads as TGTGCCAGTAGTATTTACAGCTATGGCTACACCTTC. As protein: CASSIYSYGYTF. The chain carries TRBV19 and TRBJ1-2; no definite D call. Looked up from germline, CDR1 is LNHDA and CDR2 is SQIVND (reference sequence). The CDR3 runs to 12 residues. V lost 3 bases and J 4 bases, leaving 6 bases between the germline ends.